This TCR beta chain stems from a study of long-term antiretroviral therapy in people with HIV. Germline V gene lookup returns CDR1 MNHNS and CDR2 SASEGT. The CDR3 runs to 16 residues. V was clipped by 0 bases and J by 8 bases, with 20 bases between them. This clone came up a few times. At the survey level, the v3.0 immunoSEQ assay was run. TCRdb keeps only in-frame clones here, not all; method: immunoSEQ multiplex PCR. The repertoire holds some 20,000 clones, roughly 84% seen once, with about 8% in the top ten. The J gene is TRBJ2-7, the V gene TRBV6-1, with a possible D match to TRBD1 (6 bases). This clonotype was sampled from a man aged 18 to 30 with HIV. This specimen consisted of unsorted PBMCs, obtained 0.9 years after starting antiretroviral therapy. The CDR3 loop reads CASSEAPLDIRGKQYV. The CDR3, as DNA: TGTGCCAGCAGTGAAGCCCCGTTGGACATAAGGGGGAAGCAGTACGTC.